This T cell receptor (beta chain) derives from a study of blood T cell repertoires in COVID-19. In the study overall: COVID-19 samples, acute and convalescent, were from the United States, Italy and Spain. PBMCs, B-cell-depleted T cells, or T cells provided the cDNA or gDNA that made up the material.

Original data processing: Amplification from reference gene primers served as the basis for estimated nucleated cell counts. Here immunoSEQ multiplex PCR was the method, and the copy in TCRdb shows in-frame clones only, minus some. D and trimming were read from the DNA, whereas the V and J calls and clone size are those reported in that table. The sample has under 200,000 clones, over 70% seen once. Per the germline V gene, CDR1 is SEHNR and CDR2 is FQNEAQ (reference sequence). The CDR3 has 18 residues. V lost 3 bases and J 3 bases, leaving 18 bases between the germline ends. Participants were placed into cohorts based on the clinical history they reported. A few counts support this clone.

Sequences were obtained from PBMCs or T cells enriched from blood (not recorded which). The chain is built from TRBV7-9 and TRBJ2-6; weak D call: TRBD1 (6 bases). The receptor was derived from a woman in her thirties or forties with acute COVID-19. The CDR3: CASSFSMGTSNGANVLTF. CDR3 nucleotide sequence: TGTGCCAGCAGCTTCTCTATGGGGACAAGCAATGGGGCCAACGTCCTGACTTTC.